This T cell receptor beta chain emerged from a study of cytomegalovirus exposure and HLA in healthy donors. Study information: It was reported in a later analysis that the roughly 120 validation repertoires used the same platform as the approximately 670 first-cohort repertoires.

Study-wide results and caveats: Among the CMV-associated chains, three were confirmed in vitro as specific for CMV antigens. Cytomegalovirus-associated TCR beta chains were listed, numbering 150 to 200.

The study drew the donors from its approximately 110-subject validation cohort, separate from the roughly 700-subject first cohort. TCRdb's copy holds only in-frame clones and misses some; the assay was immunoSEQ multiplex PCR. The sample carries roughly 250,000 clones, approximately 84% recorded once. V lost 2 bases, J lost 6 bases, and 14 bases lay in between. CDR3 size: 14 residues. CDR1 WNHNN and CDR2 SYGVQD come from the germline V gene (reference sequence). This clone was observed a handful of times. Its matching antigen is unknown. The sequenced sample was PBMCs. The rearrangement links TRBV10-1 to TRBJ2-7; TRBD1 might be the D (5 bases). The sequence was obtained from a woman aged 30 to 39 in good health and CMV-seropositive. Here the CDR3 reads CASSELQAQREQYF. The CDR3, as DNA: TGCGCCAGCAGTGAGCTACAGGCCCAGCGCGAGCAGTACTTC.